One and the same sample provided the 14 T cell receptor beta chains below, sequenced in a study of blood T cells in healthy people across ages. Through a sample-barcoded 5' primer and a J-beta primer mix, a second PCR was run for about 7 to 12 cycles. TCRdb re-called the 5' RACE reads through MiXCR, storing one row per CDR3 protein. The data show roughly 1,100,000 distinct CDR3 sequences, around 27% seen once. The same data also went into a second study, on T cells of mothers and their children.

Sequenced input: blood. The receptor set was obtained from a girl under 10 years old in good health.

This clonotype was counted between two and nine times. The genes are TRBV13 and TRBJ1-2; 10 positions match TRBD1. CDR3 length: 15 residues. With V trimmed by 5 bases and J by 1 base, 4 bases remained unmatched. Germline V CDR1 and CDR2: PRHDT, FYEKMQ (reference sequence). CDR3 nucleotides: TGTGCCAGCAGCCGGGGACAGGGGCTTAACTATGGCTACACCTTC. As protein: CASSRGQGLNYGYTF.

This clonotype was seen more than once but under ten times. One junction end disagrees with the germline gene, perhaps due to a read error. The rearrangement uses TRBV4-3 and TRBJ2-2; D may be TRBD1 (5 bases). The CDR3 totals 14 residues. The germline CDR1 and CDR2 sequences are LGHNA and YSLEER. The CDR3: CASSQDRNTGELFF. The CDR3 nucleotides read TGTGCCAGCAGCCAAGACAGGAACACCGGGGAGCTGTTTTTT.

V gene TRBV11-2 combines with J gene TRBJ2-1, with D perhaps being TRBD1 or TRBD2 (5 bases each). The CDR3 length is 20 residues. V lost 2 bases to trimming and J lost 4 bases, with 27 bases between them. The V gene's germline CDR1 is SGHAT and CDR2 FQNNGV. CDR3 DNA: TGTGCCAGCAGCTTAAATGTTGTGGCGCAAGGGACCTTAGCATACAATGAGCAGTTCTTC. This encodes CASSLNVVAQGTLAYNEQFF.

The chain joins TRBV7-4 to TRBJ2-5, with 12 bases matching TRBD2. The last part of the DNA fits TRBJ2-1 better; the J call may be wrong. Germline CDR1 is SGHVT and CDR2 is SQSDAQ. This CDR3 has 15 residues. CDR3 coding DNA: TGTGCCAGCAGCCCACTAGCGGGGGGCCTCAATGAGCAGTTCTTC. Residues: CASSPLAGGLNEQFF.

The chain is built from TRBV7-9 and TRBJ2-1, with TRBD1 as a possible D gene (5 bases). V lost 7 bases to trimming and J lost 10 bases, with 14 bases between them. The CDR3 spans 12 residues. The V gene's germline CDR1 is SEHNR and CDR2 FQNEAQ (reference sequence). CDR3: CASTSQGGEQFF. The DNA of the CDR3 is TGTGCCAGCACCTCGCAGGGTGGAGAGCAGTTCTTC.

V gene TRBV24-1 combines with J gene TRBJ2-3; unclear D gene. Germline V CDR1 and CDR2: KGHDR, SFDVKD. V was cut by 0 bases and J by 6 bases, with 6 bases left in between. This CDR3 has 13 amino acids. The CDR3 bases are TGTGCCACCAGTGATTTGCTCCCCGATACGCAGTATTTT. Residues: CATSDLLPDTQYF.

The V and J genes are TRBV2 and TRBJ2-5; a possible D gene is TRBD2 (5 bases). V was shortened by 6 bases and J by 2 bases, with 13 bases between the two germline ends. The germline CDR1 and CDR2 sequences are SNHLY and FYNNEI. The CDR3 spans 14 residues. The CDR3 here is CASRGDVGQETQYF. CDR3 nucleotides: TGTGCCAGCAGGGGAGATGTGGGGCAAGAGACCCAGTACTTC.

This clonotype has only a few counts. The V call is TRBV11-2, the J call TRBJ2-5, with a tentative D call TRBD1 (6 bases). The DNA matches TRBJ2-7 better at its end, which makes the J call doubtful. The germline V gene has CDR1 SGHAT and CDR2 FQNNGV. This CDR3 region has 12 residues. The DNA of the CDR3 is TGTGCCAGCAGCCGGAACAGGGACGAGCAGTACTTC. It yields the protein CASSRNRDEQYF.

This chain connects TRBV20-1 to TRBJ2-5; D is ambiguous. The V gene lost 3 bases and the J gene lost 0 bases, with 8 bases spanning the gap. The germline V gene encodes CDR1 DFQATT and CDR2 SNEGSKA (reference sequence). The CDR3 runs 13 residues. The CDR3 coding sequence is TGCAGTGCTAGGGCCCCCAACCAAGAGACCCAGTACTTC. Protein sequence: CSARAPNQETQYF.

This clonotype has just a few counts. The J gene is TRBJ2-7, the V gene TRBV11-2; no definite D call. CDR1 and CDR2 (germline): SGHAT, FQNNGV. There are 13 residues in the CDR3. V was trimmed by 1 base and J by 7 bases, leaving 11 bases between them. The CDR3 is CASSLGPWREQYF. Here the CDR3 DNA reads TGTGCCAGCAGCTTAGGGCCCTGGCGGGAGCAGTACTTC.

The table lists this clonotype with a few counts. The chain recombines TRBV7-9 with TRBJ1-2; the match to TRBD1 covers 8 bases. V shed 3 bases, J shed 8 bases, and the junction held 5 bases outside the gene matches. Germline CDR1 is SEHNR and CDR2 is FQNEAQ (reference sequence). The CDR3 loop spans 13 amino acids. CDR3 DNA: TGTGCCAGCAGCTTCGGCCAGGGGGCAGGCTACACCTTC. Amino acids: CASSFGQGAGYTF.

This clonotype was picked up a small number of times. The rearrangement links TRBV5-1 to TRBJ2-7; the match to TRBD2 covers 8 bases. Unmatched junction bases numbered 10, after V lost 5 bases and J lost 3 bases. Germline CDR1 SGHRS, CDR2 YFSETQ. CDR3 length: 15 amino acids. The CDR3 coding sequence is TGCGCCAGCAGGGGAACTAGCGGAGCCCACTACGAGCAGTACTTC. It specifies CASRGTSGAHYEQYF.

J is TRBJ1-1 and V is TRBV9, with a possible D match to TRBD1 (5 bases). The V gene lost 4 bases and the J gene lost 3 bases, with 16 bases spanning the gap. Germline CDR1 reads SGDLS; CDR2 reads YYNGEE. This CDR3 is 15 amino acids long. Here the CDR3 DNA reads TGTGCCAGCAGCTTGGGATGGGGGGGTGACACTGAAGCTTTCTTT. Its protein product is CASSLGWGGDTEAFF.

The chain couples TRBV12-3 or TRBV12-4 to TRBJ2-2; 8 bases are a match to TRBD2. The J segment lost 1 base and the V segment lost 6 bases, leaving 4 bases of the junction unmatched. The CDR3 is 15 amino acids. In DNA form, the CDR3 reads TGTGCCAGCAGGCTCAGCGGGGGGAACACCGGGGAGCTGTTTTTT. Its translation is CASRLSGGNTGELFF.